Here is one T cell receptor beta chain with its context. The sample comes from a study of blood T cell repertoires in COVID-19. Generated by immunoSEQ multiplex PCR, the TCRdb table keeps only in-frame clones and is missing some. Among around 300,000 clones listed, around 87% were seen once. Participants were aged about 18 to 90 years, lived in 25 or so US areas, and enrolled virtually. Sequenced sample: PBMCs or T cells enriched from blood (not recorded which). This TCR derives from a woman in her 30s who had recovered from COVID-19.

In DNA, the CDR3 is TGCGCCAGCAGCTTCGACAGGGGGTCCGACGAGCAGTACTTC. This encodes CASSFDRGSDEQYF. This chain uses TRBV5-1 with TRBJ2-7, with 9 bases fitting TRBD1. Germline CDR1 is SGHRS and CDR2 is YFSETQ. With V trimmed by 2 bases and J by 5 bases, 5 bases remained unmatched. The CDR3 has 14 residues. Based on the CDR3 plus reference TRBV5-1 and TRBJ2-7, the full variable domain is KAGVTQTPRYLIKTRGQQVTLSCSPISGHRSVSWYQQTPGQGLQFLFEYFSETQRNKGNFPGRFSGRQFSNSRSEMNVSTLELGDSALYLCASSFDRGSDEQYFGPGTRLTVT.